Reported below is one TCR beta chain. Its matching antigen is unknown. In germline, CDR1 is MDHEN, CDR2 SYDVKM. Trimming removed 3 bases at V and 0 bases at J, with 18 bases between. The CDR3 has 18 amino acids. It was with 60 Vbeta and 13 Jbeta primers that the PCR ran. The method was immunoSEQ multiplex PCR; TCRdb's version includes in-frame clones alone and lacks a portion of them. The top ten clones hold approximately 2.1% of a sample with approximately 150,000 clones, approximately 72% of them seen once. The sample is drawn from a study of cytomegalovirus exposure and HLA in healthy donors. The study, taken as a whole, reports: In a later analysis, specific HLA alleles were associated with around 17,000 TCR beta sequences at a 0.05 false discovery rate. In a later analysis, across HLA loci, associated TCR counts were highest for DRB1, lowest for HLA-C.

The source of this sequence is a man in his forties or fifties in good health and CMV-seronegative. The gene calls are TRBV28 and TRBJ1-5; D is possibly TRBD1 (6 bases). Sequenced input: PBMCs. CDR3 protein: CASSLGQGTTISNQPQHF. The CDR3 DNA reads TGTGCCAGCAGTTTGGGTCAGGGGACCACCATTAGCAATCAGCCCCAGCATTTT.